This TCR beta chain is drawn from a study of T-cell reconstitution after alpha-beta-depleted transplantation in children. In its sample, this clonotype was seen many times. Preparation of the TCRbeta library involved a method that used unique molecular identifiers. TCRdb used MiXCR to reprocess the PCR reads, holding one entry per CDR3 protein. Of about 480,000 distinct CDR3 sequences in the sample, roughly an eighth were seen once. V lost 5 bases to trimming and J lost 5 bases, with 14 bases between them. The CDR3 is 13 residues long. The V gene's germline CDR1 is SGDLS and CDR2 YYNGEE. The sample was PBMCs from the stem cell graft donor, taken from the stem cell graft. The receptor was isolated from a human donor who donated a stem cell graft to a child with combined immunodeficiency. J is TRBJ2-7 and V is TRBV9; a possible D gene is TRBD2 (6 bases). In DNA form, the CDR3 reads TGTGCCAGCAGTCCGACTAGTCTCCACGAGCAGTACTTC. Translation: CASSPTSLHEQYF.